This T cell receptor (beta chain) stems from a study of T cells in Graves' hyperthyroidism and ophthalmopathy. Study conclusions and caveats: Onset of ophthalmopathy came a median roughly 6.4 months after the model predicted it.

Concerning this clonotype: What it recognizes is unknown.

From RNA transcripts, TCR beta CDR3 regions were amplified. A set of HTBI primers served as the primers for a first-round RT-PCR of the TCR CDR3. TCRdb reanalysed the multiplex PCR reads using MiXCR and keeps one entry per CDR3 protein. The sample records approximately 700,000 distinct CDR3 sequences, less than 45% being singletons. V lost 3 bases and J 4 bases, leaving 16 bases between the germline ends. CDR3 length: 15 residues. CDR1 and CDR2 from the germline V gene are SGDLS and YYNGEE. V and J are TRBV9 and TRBJ1-2; D gene unclear. The sequence came from an adult man with Graves' disease, either hyperthyroidism or ophthalmopathy (not recorded which). The sequencing sample was made of peripheral blood or thyroid tissue (not recorded which). Written as DNA, the CDR3 is TGTGCCAGCAGCGATTCTGGAAACACCAGCTATGGCTACACCTTC. Its protein is CASSDSGNTSYGYTF.